This T cell receptor (beta chain) was sequenced in a study of Ad26.COV2.S vaccination and SARS-CoV-2 variants (TCRdb year 2021). With respect to the entire study: Vaccine-arm donors were drawn from COV1001, a multicentre, randomized, double-blind, placebo-controlled phase I-IIa trial of Ad26.COV2.S in healthy adults. Ad26.COV2.S was given intramuscularly at 5x10^10 or 1x10^11 viral particles, as a single shot or as two shots 56 days apart. The specificity and breadth of SARS-CoV-2-reactive T cell receptors after Ad26.COV2.S vaccination were assessed by TCRbeta repertoire sequencing. A total of around 32 samples were included in the TCR-sequenced set, comprising about 20 Ad26.COV2.S vaccine recipients, 5 placebo recipients and 8 SARS-CoV-2 convalescent individuals. Participants in the trial were split at random into five groups of five each, receiving low-dose or high-dose Ad26.COV2.S once or twice, or else placebo on both occasions. Throughout the experiments and outcome assessment, investigators stayed blinded to trial group allocation.

The immunoSEQ Assay was the method used to sequence TCRbeta CDR3 regions. After extraction, genomic DNA underwent amplification by bias-controlled multiplex PCR, followed by high-throughput sequencing. As for the original processing: To quantify the absolute abundance of every unique TCRbeta CDR3 region, sequences were collapsed and filtered. Usable DNA was measured by amplifying reference genes present in all nucleated cells, and TCRbeta template counts were normalized to that usable DNA to estimate T cell fraction. Repertoire TCRs were annotated as SARS-CoV-2-specific by exact matching of V gene, CDR3 amino acid sequence and J gene to a known reactive TCR set. MIRA supplied the reference SARS-CoV-2 TCR set, which was filtered for enrichment in COVID-19-positive ImmuneCODE repertoires so that public or cross-reactive TCRs were removed. Based on the MIRA antigens, annotated TCRs were further analysed at the level of specific ORF or position within ORF. Breadth was defined as the number of annotated unique rearrangements divided by the total number of unique productive rearrangements, and depth was defined as the summed frequency of the annotated unique rearrangements. TCR breadth was compared between groups using two-sided Wilcoxon rank-sum tests. In TCRdb, the immuneACCESS table is reduced to in-frame sequences with V and J assigned. These tables do not hold every clone; where another copy was compared, an unresolved V gene accounts for under half, and the others remain unexplained. Clone size and V and J calls were adopted from that table, with D and trimming inferred from the DNA. The sample records hundreds of thousands of clones, roughly nine tenths of which are singletons. Of the sample, about 2.7% falls within the top ten clones.

Paper-wide results and their limitations: Compared with placebo recipients, Ad26.COV2.S recipients showed higher spike-specific TCR breadth (P = 0.0014). Vaccine and placebo recipients had similar non-spike TCR breadth, a finding consistent with the vaccine containing only spike. Comparing responses between vaccine doses or regimens was not something the study was powered to do. According to the authors, total T cell responses may have been underestimated by the TCR breadth and depth analyses. After vaccination, spike-specific CD8+ and CD4+ T cell responses were reported to show substantial breadth.

This clone was detected once. Its antigen specificity is not known. Base-call qualities are not available, and no considerably larger clone is one nucleotide away. The germline V gene (reference sequence) yields SEHNR for CDR1 and FQNEAQ for CDR2. The V and J ends are trimmed by 3 bases and 0 bases, leaving 8 bases between them. The CDR3, from cysteine to phenylalanine, totals 14 residues. The DNA shown is the 42-base CDR3, in frame from base 1. The meaning of the sample's treatment or condition label: 15 to 20 received Ad26.COV2.S at low or high dose, single or two shots; five or six received placebo; per-sample allocation not given. For vaccine and placebo recipients, repertoires were sequenced using samples collected on day 63 after the first injection. Between 29 July and 7 August 2020, Cohort 1b enrolled 25 adults aged 18-55 years at one site in Boston, USA. As a vaccine, Ad26.COV2.S was a replication-incompetent adenovirus type 26 vector that expressed a prefusion-stabilized SARS-CoV-2 spike protein derived from the original Wuhan strain.

The sample here was peripheral blood, taken in a trial of Ad26.COV2.S vaccine versus placebo. The chain employs TRBV7-9 and TRBJ1-1; no D segment can be confidently identified. The source is a person between 18 and 65 years old who received the Ad26.COV2.S COVID-19 vaccine or a placebo. The nucleotide sequence reads as follows: TGTGCCAGCAGCTTCGTGGGCCTGAACACTGAAGCTTTCTTT. It encodes CASSFVGLNTEAFF.